These 2 T cell receptor beta chains came from one sample sequenced in a study of blood T cell repertoires in COVID-19. Produced via immunoSEQ multiplex PCR; TCRdb's table is partial and in-frame only. Here the sample spans some 170,000 clones, 80% to 95% being singletons. The sequencing sample was made of peripheral blood. Every receptor here comes from an older woman with COVID-19, enrolled during active disease.

The CDR3 here is CASSLGSSRGNTIYF. CDR3 in DNA: TGTGCCAGCAGCTTAGGTTCATCGCGCGGAAACACCATATATTTT. The chain joins TRBV7-2 to TRBJ1-3, with D uncertain. This CDR3 comprises 15 residues. The V gene's germline CDR1 is SGHTA and CDR2 FQGNSA. Trimming removed 1 base at V and 4 bases at J, with 11 bases between.

The V gene is TRBV29-1, the J gene TRBJ2-5; TRBD2 agrees at 15 bases. Germline lookup yields CDR1 SQVTM and CDR2 ANQGSEA. This CDR3 has 16 amino acids. The V gene end was trimmed by 4 bases and the J gene end by 1 base; junction bases not matched to a gene: 4. The CDR3 loop reads CSVGAGLAGGQETQYF. The CDR3 DNA reads as TGCAGCGTTGGGGCGGGACTAGCGGGGGGCCAAGAGACCCAGTACTTC. Filled out from reference TRBV29-1 and TRBJ2-5, the complete variable domain reads SAVISQKPSRDICQRGTSLTIQCQVDSQVTMMFWYRQQPGQSLTLIATANQGSEATYESGFVIDKFPISRPNLTFSTLTVSNMSPEDSSIYLCSVGAGLAGGQETQYFGPGTRLLVL.